The clone carrying this TCR beta chain was observed many times. One end of the junction is discordant with germline, which a read error may explain. This record belongs to a study of blood T cells in healthy people across ages. Germline CDR1 is SEHNR and CDR2 is FQNEAQ (reference sequence). The CDR3 is 15 residues long. Primed by a sample-barcoded 5' primer and a J-beta primer mix, a second PCR proceeded for roughly 6 to 12 cycles. MiXCR, applied by TCRdb to the 5' RACE reads, yields one record per CDR3 protein. The sample carries hundreds of thousands of distinct CDR3 sequences, around 46% recorded once.

The sequencing sample was made of blood. This clonotype originated in a woman in her sixties in good health. This sequence joins TRBV7-9 and TRBJ2-3; 9 nucleotides match TRBD2. The CDR3 loop is CASSLGLASTDTQYF. The CDR3 nucleotides are TGTGCCAGCAGTTTAGGACTAGCGTCCACAGATACGCAGTATTTT.